This T cell receptor beta chain was sequenced during a study of blood T cell repertoires in COVID-19. Source study methods: Amplification with reference gene primers provided the estimates of nucleated cell counts. The table came from immunoSEQ multiplex PCR; TCRdb's copy has only in-frame clones and leaves some out. D and trimming come from the DNA, and the V and J calls and clone size come from that table. The sample carries 300,000 to 450,000 clones, roughly nine tenths recorded once. The CDR3 covers 15 residues. J was trimmed by 4 bases and V by 5 bases; bases with no gene match: 10. The germline CDR1 and CDR2 sequences are MNHEY and SMNVEV (reference sequence).

Source material: peripheral blood. This chain uses TRBV27 with TRBJ1-1; 7 bases are a match to TRBD1. This TCR was recovered from an older woman with COVID-19, enrolled during active disease. The CDR3 protein is CASSVSLGGFTEAFF. In DNA form, the CDR3 reads TGTGCCAGCAGTGTTTCTTTAGGGGGCTTCACTGAAGCTTTCTTT.